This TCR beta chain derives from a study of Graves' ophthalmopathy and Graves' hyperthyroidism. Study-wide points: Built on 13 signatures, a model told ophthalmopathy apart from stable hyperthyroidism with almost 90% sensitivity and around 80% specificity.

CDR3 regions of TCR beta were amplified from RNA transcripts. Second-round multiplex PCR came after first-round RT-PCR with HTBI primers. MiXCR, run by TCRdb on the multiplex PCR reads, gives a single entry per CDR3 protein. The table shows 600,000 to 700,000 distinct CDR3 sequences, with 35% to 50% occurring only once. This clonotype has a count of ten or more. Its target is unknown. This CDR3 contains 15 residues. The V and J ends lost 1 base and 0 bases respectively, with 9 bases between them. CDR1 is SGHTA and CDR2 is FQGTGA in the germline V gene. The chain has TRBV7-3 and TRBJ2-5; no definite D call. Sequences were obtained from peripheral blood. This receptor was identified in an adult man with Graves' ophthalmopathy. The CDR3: CASSLIVGNQETQYF. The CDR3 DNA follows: TGTGCCAGCAGCTTAATAGTTGGGAACCAAGAGACCCAGTACTTC.